Listed here are 14 T cell receptor beta chains from one sample, sequenced in a study of blood T cell repertoires in COVID-19. Sequencing used immunoSEQ multiplex PCR; TCRdb keeps in-frame clones, though not all of them. Of tens of thousands of clones detected, more than 75% appear once; the ten largest clones hold around a tenth. Sequenced material: PBMCs or T cells enriched from blood (not recorded which). These receptors originate from a woman aged 40 to 49 who had recovered from COVID-19.

Only one count was recorded for this clone. The chain has TRBV14 and TRBJ2-3; TRBD2 is a possible D gene (6 bases). Between the trimmed V and J ends, which lost 0 bases and 1 base, there was a span of 8 bases. The CDR3 sequence is 15 residues long. Germline assignment: CDR1 SGHDN and CDR2 FVKESK. The CDR3 DNA reads as TGTGCCAGCAGCCAAGATTGGAGGGGCACAGATACGCAGTATTTT. Translating it yields CASSQDWRGTDTQYF.

The rearrangement uses TRBV7-8 and TRBJ1-2; D is undetermined. CDR1 SGHVS and CDR2 FQNEAQ come from the germline V gene. Trimming removed 0 bases at V and 5 bases at J, with 7 bases between. The CDR3 totals 13 residues. The CDR3 loop is CASSLAGQYGYTF. The DNA of the CDR3 is TGTGCCAGCAGCTTAGCGGGCCAGTATGGCTACACCTTC.

V is TRBV15 and J is TRBJ2-3; 8 bases align to TRBD2. The CDR3 consists of 16 residues. The V gene's germline CDR1 is LNHNV and CDR2 YYDKDF (reference sequence). The V and J ends lost 5 bases and 1 base, in that order; junction bases with no gene match: 8. This CDR3 reads CATSAGGAGGTDTQYF. For the CDR3, the DNA is TGTGCCACCAGCGCCGGGGGAGCGGGGGGCACAGATACGCAGTATTTT. Drawing the rest from reference TRBV15 and TRBJ2-3, the complete variable domain is DAMVIQNPRYQVTQFGKPVTLSCSQTLNHNVMYWYQQKSSQAPKLLFHYYDKDFNNEADTPDNFQSRRPNTSFCFLDIRSPGLGDTAMYLCATSAGGAGGTDTQYFGPGTRLTVL.

The chain joins TRBV7-5 to TRBJ2-3; TRBD1, the table's D call, was not compared with the DNA. TRBV7-5 is noted as a pseudogene. This CDR3 region has 15 residues. CDR3 DNA: TGTGTCAGAAGCTTAGGCAGAAACCCCACAGATACGCAGTATTTT. Translating it yields CVRSLGRNPTDTQYF.

This clone was detected only a few times. This sequence joins TRBV9 and TRBJ1-1; a possible D gene is TRBD1 (6 bases). CDR3 length equals 14 residues. Germline CDR1 is SGDLS and CDR2 is YYNGEE. V lost 4 bases and J lost 3, with 13 bases in between. CDR3 in DNA: TGTGCCAGCAGCCCCCGGACAGCTTACACTGAAGCTTTCTTT. Amino acids: CASSPRTAYTEAFF.

This chain links TRBV7-9 with TRBJ2-3; 7 nucleotides match TRBD2. The germline CDR1 and CDR2 sequences are SEHNR and FQNEAQ (reference sequence). The CDR3 loop spans 17 amino acids. Trimming at V came to 4 bases and at J to 0 bases, leaving 10 bases not matched to a gene. The CDR3 DNA reads TGTGCCAGCAGCTCGGCCGATAGCGGGTACAGCACAGATACGCAGTATTTT. It specifies CASSSADSGYSTDTQYF.

The chain is built from TRBV15 and TRBJ2-2, with D possibly TRBD2 on 7 matching bases. V lost 0 bases to trimming and J lost 3 bases, with 17 bases between them. The CDR3 sequence is 18 residues long. Germline V gene data show CDR1 as LNHNV and CDR2 as YYDKDF (reference sequence). CDR3 nucleotide sequence: TGTGCCACCAGCAGAGAGGGGGGGGGCAGGGTGTACACCGGGGAGCTGTTTTTT. It specifies CATSREGGGRVYTGELFF. Combining the CDR3 with reference TRBV15 and TRBJ2-2 gives the whole variable domain DAMVIQNPRYQVTQFGKPVTLSCSQTLNHNVMYWYQQKSSQAPKLLFHYYDKDFNNEADTPDNFQSRRPNTSFCFLDIRSPGLGDTAMYLCATSREGGGRVYTGELFFGEGSRLTVL.

This chain uses TRBV29-1 with TRBJ2-1; 9 bases map to TRBD2. From germline, CDR1 is SQVTM and CDR2 ANQGSEA. The V and J ends lost 3 bases and 4 bases, in that order; junction bases with no gene match: 1. This CDR3 has 13 residues. Here the CDR3 reads CSVEAGGYNEQFF. The DNA for the CDR3 is TGCAGCGTTGAGGCGGGAGGGTACAATGAGCAGTTCTTC.

This chain uses TRBV4-1 with TRBJ2-7, with a tentative D call TRBD1 (6 bases). Germline-derived CDR1 and CDR2 are MGHRA and YSYEKL. The CDR3 sequence is 15 residues long. V was clipped by 0 bases and J by 7 bases, with 16 bases between them. Written as DNA, the CDR3 is TGCGCCAGCAGCCAAGAAGATACAGACAGGAGAGAGCAGTACTTC. Its protein product is CASSQEDTDRREQYF.

The chain links TRBV10-3 to TRBJ2-3; 8 nucleotides agree with TRBD2. Germline trimming cut 10 bases from V and 1 base from J; bases unmatched to any gene: 7. This CDR3 is built from 14 residues. Per the germline V gene, CDR1 is ENHRY and CDR2 is SYGVKD. CDR3 sequence: CATLLSGGTDTQYF. CDR3 nucleotide sequence: TGTGCCACCCTCCTTAGCGGGGGCACAGATACGCAGTATTTT.

The rearrangement links TRBV5-4 to TRBJ2-7; 9 bases are a match to TRBD1. CDR1 and CDR2 from the germline V gene are SGHNT and YYREEE (reference sequence). This CDR3 is built from 17 residues. With 4 bases clipped from V and 5 bases from J, the junction kept 16 bases outside the gene matches. The CDR3 is CASSTGTGLFRADEQYF. The CDR3 DNA reads TGTGCCAGCAGCACCGGGACAGGGTTATTTCGGGCAGACGAGCAGTACTTC.

The chain carries TRBV7-8 and TRBJ1-1, with D unclear. Germline-derived CDR1 and CDR2 are SGHVS and FQNEAQ. With 7 bases removed from V and 3 bases from J, the gap between germline ends came to 15 bases. This CDR3 spans 14 amino acids. The CDR3 region has the DNA TGTGCCAGCAATCGGGAGGGCCGGGACACTGAAGCTTTCTTT. Its translation: CASNREGRDTEAFF. Combining the CDR3 with reference TRBV7-8 and TRBJ1-1 gives the whole variable domain GAGVSQSPRYKVAKRGQDVALRCDPISGHVSLFWYQQALGQGPEFLTYFQNEAQLDKSGLPSDRFFAERPEGSVSTLKIQRTQQEDSAVYLCASNREGRDTEAFFGQGTRLTVV.

This clone has only a few counts. The CDR3 is CASSDGPLRTGGLSEQYF. DNA of the CDR3: TGTGCCAGCAGCGACGGACCCCTCCGGACAGGGGGCCTCTCCGAGCAGTACTTC. The gene calls are TRBV9 and TRBJ2-7; 11 nucleotides line up with TRBD1. Germline V gene data show CDR1 as SGDLS and CDR2 as YYNGEE. V lost 3 bases to trimming and J lost 6 bases; unmatched junction nucleotides: 17. CDR3 size: 18 residues.

The chain is built from TRBV6-5 and TRBJ2-3; D unresolved. The CDR3 is 16 residues long. CDR1 and CDR2 (germline): MNHEY, SVGAGI. Trimming took 0 bases from V and 4 from J, leaving 14 bases between them. The CDR3 protein is CASSYSMGTWSDTQYF. CDR3 nucleotide sequence: TGTGCCAGCAGTTACTCGATGGGCACCTGGTCAGATACGCAGTATTTT.